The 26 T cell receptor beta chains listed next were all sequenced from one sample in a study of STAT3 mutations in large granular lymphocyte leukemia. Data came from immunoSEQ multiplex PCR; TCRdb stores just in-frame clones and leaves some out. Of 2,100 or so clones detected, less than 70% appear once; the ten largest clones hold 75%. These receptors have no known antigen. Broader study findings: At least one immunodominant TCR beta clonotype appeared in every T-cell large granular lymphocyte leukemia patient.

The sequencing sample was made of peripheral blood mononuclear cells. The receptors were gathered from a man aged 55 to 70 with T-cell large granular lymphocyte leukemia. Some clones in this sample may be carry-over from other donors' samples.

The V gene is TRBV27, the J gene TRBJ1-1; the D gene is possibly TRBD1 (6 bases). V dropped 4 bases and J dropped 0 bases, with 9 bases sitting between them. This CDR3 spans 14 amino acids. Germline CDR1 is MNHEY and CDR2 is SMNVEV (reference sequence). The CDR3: CASSWGGVNTEAFF. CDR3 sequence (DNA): TGTGCCAGCAGTTGGGGGGGCGTGAACACTGAAGCTTTCTTT.

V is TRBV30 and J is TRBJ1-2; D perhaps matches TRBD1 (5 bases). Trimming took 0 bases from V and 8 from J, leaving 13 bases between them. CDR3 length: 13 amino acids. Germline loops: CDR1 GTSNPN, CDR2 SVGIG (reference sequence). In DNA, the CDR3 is TGTGCCTGGAGTGTGGCCCAGGGCCTCGGCTACACCTTC. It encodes CAWSVAQGLGYTF. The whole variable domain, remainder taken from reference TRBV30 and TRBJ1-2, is SQTIHQWPATLVQPVGSPLSLECTVEGTSNPNLYWYRQAAGRGLQLLFYSVGIGQISSEVPQNLSASRPQDRQFILSSKKLLLSDSGFYLCAWSVAQGLGYTFGSGTRLTVV.

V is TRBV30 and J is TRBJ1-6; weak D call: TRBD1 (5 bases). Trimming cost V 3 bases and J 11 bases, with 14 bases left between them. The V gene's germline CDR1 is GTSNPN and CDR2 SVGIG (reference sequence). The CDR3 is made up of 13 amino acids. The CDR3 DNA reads TGTGCCTGGAGGGGGCCGGGTTTACCACCCCTCCACTTT. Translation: CAWRGPGLPPLHF.

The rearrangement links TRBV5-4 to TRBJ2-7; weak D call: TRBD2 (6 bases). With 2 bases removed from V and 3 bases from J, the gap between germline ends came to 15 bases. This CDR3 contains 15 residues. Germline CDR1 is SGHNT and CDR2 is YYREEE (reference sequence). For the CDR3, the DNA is TGTGCCAGCAGCTTTGGGGGGAAGGTTTTCTACGAGCAGTACTTC. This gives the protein CASSFGGKVFYEQYF.

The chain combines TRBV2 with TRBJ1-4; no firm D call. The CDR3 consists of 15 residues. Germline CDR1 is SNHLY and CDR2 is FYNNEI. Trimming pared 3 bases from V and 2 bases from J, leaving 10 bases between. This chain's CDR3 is CASSEMDLTNEKLFF. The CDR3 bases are TGTGCCAGCAGTGAGATGGACCTCACTAATGAAAAACTGTTTTTT.

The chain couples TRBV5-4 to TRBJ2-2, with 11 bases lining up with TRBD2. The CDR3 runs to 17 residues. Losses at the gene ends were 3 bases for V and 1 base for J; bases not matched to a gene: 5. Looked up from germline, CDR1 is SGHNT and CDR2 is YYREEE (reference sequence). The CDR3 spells CASSSPGLAVNTGELFF. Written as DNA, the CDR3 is TGTGCCAGCAGCTCCCCGGGACTAGCGGTGAACACCGGGGAGCTGTTTTTT.

The CDR3: CASRGLSKALGTDTQYF. The CDR3 bases are TGTGCCAGCAGGGGTCTATCGAAGGCTTTGGGCACAGATACGCAGTATTTT. The J gene is TRBJ2-3, the V gene TRBV4-2, with unresolved D. CDR1 is LGHNA, CDR2 YNFKEQ, per germline. Trimming removed 6 bases at V and 1 base at J, with 20 bases between. The CDR3 is 17 amino acids.

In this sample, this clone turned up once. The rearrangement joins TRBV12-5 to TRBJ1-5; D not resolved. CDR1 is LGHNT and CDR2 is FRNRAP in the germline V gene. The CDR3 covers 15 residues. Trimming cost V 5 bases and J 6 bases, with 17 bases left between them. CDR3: CASGKTWAPSQPQHF. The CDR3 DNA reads TGTGCTAGTGGTAAAACGTGGGCCCCGAGTCAGCCCCAGCATTTT.

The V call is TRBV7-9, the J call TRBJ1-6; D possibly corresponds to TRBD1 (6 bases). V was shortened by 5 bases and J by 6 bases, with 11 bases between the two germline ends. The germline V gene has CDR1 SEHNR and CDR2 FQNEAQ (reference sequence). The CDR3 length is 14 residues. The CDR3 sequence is CASSPGHPNSPLHF. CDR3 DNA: TGTGCCAGCAGCCCGGGACACCCTAATTCACCCCTCCACTTT.

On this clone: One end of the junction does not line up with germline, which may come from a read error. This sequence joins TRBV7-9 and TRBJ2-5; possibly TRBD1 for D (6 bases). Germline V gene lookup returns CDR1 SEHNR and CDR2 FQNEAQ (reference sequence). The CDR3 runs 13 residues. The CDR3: CASSNDNRVISNF. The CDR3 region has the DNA TGTGCCAGCAGCAATGACAACAGGGTCATTAGTAACTTC.

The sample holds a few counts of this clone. The CDR3 nucleotides read TGTGCCAGCAGCTCCAAGGGGACATCCCATGGCTACACCTTC. Translated, it gives CASSSKGTSHGYTF. V is TRBV9 and J is TRBJ1-2; D perhaps matches TRBD1 (6 bases). The CDR3 sequence is 14 residues long. Germline CDR1 and CDR2: SGDLS and YYNGEE. With 4 bases removed from V and 6 bases from J, the gap between germline ends came to 16 bases.

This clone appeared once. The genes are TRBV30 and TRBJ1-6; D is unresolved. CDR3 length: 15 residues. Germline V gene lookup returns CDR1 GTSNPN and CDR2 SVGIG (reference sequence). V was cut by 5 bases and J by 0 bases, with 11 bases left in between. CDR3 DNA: TGTGCCTGGGGGATCCTGAGCTCCTATAATTCACCCCTCCACTTT. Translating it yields CAWGILSSYNSPLHF.

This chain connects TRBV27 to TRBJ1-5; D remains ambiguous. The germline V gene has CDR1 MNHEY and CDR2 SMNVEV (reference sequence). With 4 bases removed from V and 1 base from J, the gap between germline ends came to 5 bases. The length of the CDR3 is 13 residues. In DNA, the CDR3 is TGTGCCAGCAGTTCTGCCAGCAATCAGCCCCAGCATTTT. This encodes CASSSASNQPQHF.

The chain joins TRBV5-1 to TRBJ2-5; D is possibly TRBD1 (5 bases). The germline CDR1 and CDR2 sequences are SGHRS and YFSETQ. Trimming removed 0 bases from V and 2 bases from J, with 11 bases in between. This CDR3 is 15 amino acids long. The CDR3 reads CASSLVGHAQETQYF. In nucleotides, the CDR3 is TGCGCCAGCAGCTTGGTTGGACACGCACAAGAGACCCAGTACTTC.

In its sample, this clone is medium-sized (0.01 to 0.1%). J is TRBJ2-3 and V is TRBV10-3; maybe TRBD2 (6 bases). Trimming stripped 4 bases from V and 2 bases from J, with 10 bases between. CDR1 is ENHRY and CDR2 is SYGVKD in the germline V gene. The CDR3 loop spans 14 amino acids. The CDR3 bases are TGTGCCATCAGTGCCGGGGACTCCACAGATACGCAGTATTTT. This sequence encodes CAISAGDSTDTQYF.

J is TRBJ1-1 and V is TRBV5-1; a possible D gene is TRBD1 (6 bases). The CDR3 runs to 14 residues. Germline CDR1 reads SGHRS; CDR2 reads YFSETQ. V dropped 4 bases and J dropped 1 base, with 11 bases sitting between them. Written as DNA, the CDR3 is TGCGCCAGCAGCATGACAGGAAGGAACACTGAAGCTTTCTTT. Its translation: CASSMTGRNTEAFF.

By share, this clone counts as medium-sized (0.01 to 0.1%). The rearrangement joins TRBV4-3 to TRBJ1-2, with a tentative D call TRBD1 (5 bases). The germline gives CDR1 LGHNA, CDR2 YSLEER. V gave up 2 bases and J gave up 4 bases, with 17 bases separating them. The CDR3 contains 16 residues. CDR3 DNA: TGCGCCAGCAGCCAATCGAAACCGGGACGGACCTATGGCTACACCTTC. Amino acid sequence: CASSQSKPGRTYGYTF.

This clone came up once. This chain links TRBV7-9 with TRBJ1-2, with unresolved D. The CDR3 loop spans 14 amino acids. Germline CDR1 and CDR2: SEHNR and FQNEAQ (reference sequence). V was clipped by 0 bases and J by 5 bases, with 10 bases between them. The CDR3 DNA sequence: TGTGCCAGCAGCTTAGCGCTTGCAGATTATGGCTACACCTTC. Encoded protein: CASSLALADYGYTF.

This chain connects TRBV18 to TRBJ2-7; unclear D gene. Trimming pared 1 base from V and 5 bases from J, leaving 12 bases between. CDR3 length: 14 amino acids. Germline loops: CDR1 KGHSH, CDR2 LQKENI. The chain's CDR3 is CASSPLVPTDEQYF. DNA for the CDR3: TGTGCCAGCTCACCACTGGTCCCCACGGACGAGCAGTACTTC. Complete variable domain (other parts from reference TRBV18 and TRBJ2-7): NAGVMQNPRHLVRRRGQEARLRCSPMKGHSHVYWYRQLPEEGLKFMVYLQKENIIDESGMPKERFSAEFPKEGPSILRIQQVVRGDSAAYFCASSPLVPTDEQYFGPGTRLTVT.

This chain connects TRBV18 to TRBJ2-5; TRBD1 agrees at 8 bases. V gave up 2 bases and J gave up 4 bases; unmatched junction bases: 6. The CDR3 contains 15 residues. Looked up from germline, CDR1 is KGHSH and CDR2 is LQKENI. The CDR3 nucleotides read TGTGCCAGCTCACCAGGACAGGGAGGCAGAGAGACCCAGTACTTC. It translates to CASSPGQGGRETQYF. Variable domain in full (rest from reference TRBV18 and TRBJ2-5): NAGVMQNPRHLVRRRGQEARLRCSPMKGHSHVYWYRQLPEEGLKFMVYLQKENIIDESGMPKERFSAEFPKEGPSILRIQQVVRGDSAAYFCASSPGQGGRETQYFGPGTRLLVL.

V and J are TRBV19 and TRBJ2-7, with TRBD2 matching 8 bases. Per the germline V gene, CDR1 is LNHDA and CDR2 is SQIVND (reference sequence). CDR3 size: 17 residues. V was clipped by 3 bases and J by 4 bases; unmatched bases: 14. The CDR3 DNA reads TGTGCCAGTAGTATGGGCGGGGGGCTTCGAGGGAGATACGAGCAGTACTTC. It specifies CASSMGGGLRGRYEQYF.

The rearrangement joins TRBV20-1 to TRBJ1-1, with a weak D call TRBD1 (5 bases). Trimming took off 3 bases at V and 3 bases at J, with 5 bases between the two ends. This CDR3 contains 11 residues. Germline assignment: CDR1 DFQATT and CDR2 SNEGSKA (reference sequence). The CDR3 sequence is CSARGDTEAFF. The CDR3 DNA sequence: TGCAGTGCTAGGGGGGACACTGAAGCTTTCTTT.

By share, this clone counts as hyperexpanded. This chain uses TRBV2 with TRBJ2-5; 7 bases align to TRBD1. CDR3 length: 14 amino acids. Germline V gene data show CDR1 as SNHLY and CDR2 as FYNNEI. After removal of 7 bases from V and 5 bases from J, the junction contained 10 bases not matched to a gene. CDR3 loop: CASIDRVLLETQYF. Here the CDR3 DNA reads TGTGCCAGCATAGACAGGGTGCTGTTGGAGACCCAGTACTTC.

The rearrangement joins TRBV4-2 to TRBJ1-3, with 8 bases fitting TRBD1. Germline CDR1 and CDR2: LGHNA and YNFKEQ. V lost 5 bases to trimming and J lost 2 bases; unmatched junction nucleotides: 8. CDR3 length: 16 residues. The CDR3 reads CASSSRKTGAGNTIYF. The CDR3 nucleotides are TGTGCCAGCAGCTCGAGAAAGACAGGGGCTGGAAACACCATATATTTT.

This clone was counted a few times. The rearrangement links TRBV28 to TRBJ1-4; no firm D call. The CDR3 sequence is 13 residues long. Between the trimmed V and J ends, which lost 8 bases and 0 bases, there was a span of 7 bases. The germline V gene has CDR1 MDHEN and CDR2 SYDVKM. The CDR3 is CASSRPTNEKLFF. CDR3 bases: TGTGCCAGCTCTAGGCCAACTAATGAAAAACTGTTTTTT.

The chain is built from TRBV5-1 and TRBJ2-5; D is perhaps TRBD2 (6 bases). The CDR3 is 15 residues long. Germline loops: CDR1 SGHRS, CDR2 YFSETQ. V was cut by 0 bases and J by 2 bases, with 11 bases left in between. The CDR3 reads CASSLAVGGQETQYF. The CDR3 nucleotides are TGCGCCAGCAGCTTGGCCGTCGGGGGTCAAGAGACCCAGTACTTC.